Below are 23 T cell receptor beta chains sequenced from a single sample in a study of blood T cell repertoires in COVID-19. Sequencing was performed with immunoSEQ multiplex PCR; in TCRdb, only in-frame clones are kept and a portion is missing. The table has more than 200,000 clones, roughly 84% seen once. Sequencing input: peripheral blood. The receptors come from an elderly woman with COVID-19, enrolled during active disease.

The V call is TRBV14, the J call TRBJ1-2; D gene ambiguous. The length of the CDR3 is 12 residues. Germline assignment: CDR1 SGHDN and CDR2 FVKESK. The V end lost 1 base, the J end lost 8 bases, and 8 bases lay between the germline ends. The CDR3 is CASSQATVGYTF. For the CDR3, the DNA is TGTGCCAGCAGCCAAGCAACAGTCGGCTACACCTTC.

V is TRBV28 and J is TRBJ1-2; no reliable D call. Trimming pared 1 base from V and 8 bases from J, leaving 8 bases between. The CDR3 contains 12 residues. Looked up from germline, CDR1 is MDHEN and CDR2 is SYDVKM. The CDR3 loop is CASSLLANGYTF. CDR3 in DNA: TGTGCCAGCAGTTTATTAGCGAACGGCTACACCTTC.

CDR3 residues: CASSDHRNTEAFF. CDR3 sequence (DNA): TGTGCCAGCAGTGACCACAGGAACACTGAAGCTTTCTTT. This chain uses TRBV6-1 with TRBJ1-1; D not certain. The CDR3 totals 13 residues. Trimming removed 3 bases at V and 1 base at J, with 6 bases between. The germline V gene encodes CDR1 MNHNS and CDR2 SASEGT.

The table lists this clone with a few counts. The chain has TRBV5-8 and TRBJ1-5, with D possibly TRBD1 on 6 matching bases. The CDR3 contains 16 residues. CDR1 SGHTS and CDR2 YDEGEE come from the germline V gene. V was trimmed by 1 base and J by 4 bases, leaving 15 bases between them. The CDR3 here is CASSLQYRQANQPQHF. In nucleotides, the CDR3 is TGTGCCAGCAGCTTGCAGTACAGACAGGCGAATCAGCCCCAGCATTTT. The variable domain in full, with the rest retrieved from reference TRBV5-8 and TRBJ1-5, is EAGVTQSPTHLIKTRGQQATLRCSPISGHTSVYWYQQALGLGLQFLLWYDEGEERNRGNFPPRFSGRQFPNYSSELNVNALELEDSALYLCASSLQYRQANQPQHFGDGTRLSIL.

The chain employs TRBV18 and TRBJ2-7; 9 nucleotides align to TRBD1. V trimming: 3 bases; J trimming: 5 bases; junction bases outside the gene matches: 8. This CDR3 is 15 amino acids long. The V gene's germline CDR1 is KGHSH and CDR2 LQKENI. Here the CDR3 DNA reads TGTGCCAGCTCACCTACCGGGACAGGGACAAACGAGCAGTACTTC. It codes for CASSPTGTGTNEQYF.

This chain uses TRBV18 with TRBJ2-3; TRBD2 aligns across 12 bases. The CDR3 sequence is 16 residues long. Germline trimming cut 5 bases from V and 3 bases from J; bases unmatched to any gene: 6. Germline CDR1 and CDR2: KGHSH and LQKENI. The CDR3 protein is CASSSGLAGRTDTQYF. CDR3 DNA: TGTGCCAGCTCATCCGGACTAGCGGGGCGAACAGATACGCAGTATTTT.

The genes are TRBV9 and TRBJ1-1, with TRBD1 matching 11 bases. The CDR3 consists of 16 residues. Germline V gene sequence: CDR1 SGDLS, CDR2 YYNGEE. Trimming took 6 bases from V and 2 from J; bases not matched to a gene: 9. CDR3 nucleotides: TGTGCCAGCACCCGAGGACAGGGGGCGGGAAACACTGAAGCTTTCTTT. It is translated as CASTRGQGAGNTEAFF.

The V and J genes are TRBV5-1 and TRBJ2-3; 14 bases are a match to TRBD2. Germline CDR1 SGHRS, CDR2 YFSETQ. There are 18 residues in the CDR3. The V segment lost 0 bases and the J segment 6 bases; nucleotides outside the gene matches: 9. CDR3 in amino acids: CASSLGGTSGGLRDTQYF. In DNA form, the CDR3 reads TGCGCCAGCAGCTTGGGCGGGACTAGCGGGGGACTTCGGGATACGCAGTATTTT.

The rearrangement joins TRBV24-1 to TRBJ2-2, with D possibly TRBD1 on 6 matching bases. The CDR3 is 13 residues long. V was cut by 9 bases and J by 7 bases, with 14 bases left in between. Germline CDR1 is KGHDR and CDR2 is SFDVKD. Here the CDR3 DNA reads TGTGCCACCGGAAGGGGGAGCATCGGGGAGCTGTTTTTT. Translated, it gives CATGRGSIGELFF.

This chain joins TRBV28 and TRBJ2-1, with TRBD2 matching over 8 bases. Germline CDR1 and CDR2: MDHEN and SYDVKM. The CDR3 loop spans 13 amino acids. The J segment lost 8 bases and the V segment lost 9 bases, leaving 9 bases of the junction unmatched. CDR3 residues: CASVGGAIYEQFF. The CDR3 region has the DNA TGTGCCAGTGTCGGGGGGGCTATCTATGAGCAGTTCTTC.

The V gene is TRBV2, the J gene TRBJ1-4, with D perhaps matching TRBD1 (5 bases). Trimming took off 3 bases at V and 3 bases at J, with 11 bases between the two ends. Germline CDR1 SNHLY, CDR2 FYNNEI. The CDR3 sequence is 15 residues long. In DNA form, the CDR3 reads TGTGCCAGCAGTGAGGGGGGGGTGGCTAATGAAAAACTGTTTTTT. Protein product: CASSEGGVANEKLFF.

The chain links TRBV28 to TRBJ1-5; 8 nucleotides line up with TRBD1. The CDR3 covers 13 residues. With 2 bases clipped from V and 7 bases from J, the junction kept 1 base outside the gene matches. Germline CDR1 MDHEN, CDR2 SYDVKM. The CDR3 DNA reads as TGTGCCAGCAGTTTAAACAGGGGGCAGCCCCAGCATTTT. It translates to CASSLNRGQPQHF.

The chain joins TRBV19 to TRBJ1-5; D remains ambiguous. The CDR3 totals 13 residues. Per the germline V gene, CDR1 is LNHDA and CDR2 is SQIVND (reference sequence). V was trimmed by 5 bases and J by 4 bases, leaving 9 bases between them. The CDR3: CASSPGRNQPQHF. In DNA form, the CDR3 reads TGTGCCAGTAGTCCCGGGAGAAATCAGCCCCAGCATTTT.

CDR3 bases: TGTGCCAGCCGGGGGAGGACACTACCGAATTCACCCCTCCACTTT. It encodes CASRGRTLPNSPLHF. The chain links TRBV28 to TRBJ1-6; possible D gene TRBD1, 5 bases. The CDR3 spans 15 residues. Trimming took off 8 bases at V and 7 bases at J, with 18 bases between the two ends. CDR1 and CDR2 from the germline V gene are MDHEN and SYDVKM.

This clone appeared a single time. J is TRBJ1-1 and V is TRBV9; 8 bases map to TRBD1. CDR3 length equals 16 residues. V shed 0 bases and J 0 bases; nucleotides not matched to a gene: 4. Germline lookup yields CDR1 SGDLS and CDR2 YYNGEE. For the CDR3, the DNA is TGTGCCAGCAGCGTAGGGACAGGGCCCATGAACACTGAAGCTTTCTTT. Its protein is CASSVGTGPMNTEAFF.

V usage is TRBV28 and J usage is TRBJ1-5, with 8 bases aligning to TRBD1. The V and J ends lost 7 bases and 3 bases, in that order; junction bases with no gene match: 11. The CDR3 spans 16 residues. The germline CDR1 and CDR2 sequences are MDHEN and SYDVKM. CDR3 sequence: CASKLPGGLFNQPQHF. CDR3 bases: TGTGCCAGCAAGTTGCCAGGGGGCCTTTTCAATCAGCCCCAGCATTTT.

The V gene is TRBV6-2 or TRBV6-3, the J gene TRBJ2-7; 11 bases are shared with TRBD2. Germline CDR1 and CDR2: MNHEY and SVGEGT. Unmatched junction bases numbered 7, after V lost 5 bases and J lost 4 bases. This CDR3 spans 15 amino acids. CDR3 bases: TGTGCCAGCAGTACTCCGGGACTAGCGGATTACGAGCAGTACTTC. This translates into CASSTPGLADYEQYF.

This clone was seen a handful of times. The chain couples TRBV5-1 to TRBJ2-1; the D is unclear. This CDR3 comprises 15 residues. Germline CDR1 reads SGHRS; CDR2 reads YFSETQ. Deletions cut 0 bases from V and 0 bases from J, with 7 bases between. CDR3 DNA sequence: TGCGCCAGCAGCTTGGGAGCTAGCTCCTACAATGAGCAGTTCTTC. It encodes CASSLGASSYNEQFF.

This sequence joins TRBV24-1 and TRBJ1-1, with D possibly being TRBD1 (5 bases). CDR1 KGHDR and CDR2 SFDVKD come from the germline V gene. This CDR3 has 11 amino acids. V shed 6 bases and J shed 4 bases, with 5 bases lying between them. CDR3 loop: CATSRGTEAFF. In nucleotides, the CDR3 is TGTGCCACCAGTAGGGGCACTGAAGCTTTCTTT.

V gene TRBV7-6 combines with J gene TRBJ1-2; weak D call: TRBD1 (6 bases). The CDR3 covers 15 residues. CDR1 is SGHVS, CDR2 FNYEAQ, per germline. V gave up 3 bases and J gave up 2 bases, with 13 bases separating them. As DNA, the CDR3 is TGTGCCAGCAGCTTTTCGGACAGTGGGAACTATGGCTACACCTTC. It specifies CASSFSDSGNYGYTF. The full variable domain, with the rest looked up from reference TRBV7-6 and TRBJ1-2, is GAGVSQSPRYKVTKRGQDVALRCDPISGHVSLYWYRQALGQGPEFLTYFNYEAQQDKSGLPNDRFSAERPEGSISTLTIQRTEQRDSAMYRCASSFSDSGNYGYTFGSGTRLTVV.

The chain employs TRBV7-9 and TRBJ1-2; 7 bases are shared with TRBD1. Germline V gene sequence: CDR1 SEHNR, CDR2 FQNEAQ (reference sequence). The CDR3 is 13 residues long. V lost 4 bases to trimming and J lost 9 bases; unmatched junction nucleotides: 8. DNA for the CDR3: TGTGCCAGCAGCTCGTGGACAGGCCCCAGCTACACCTTC. It specifies CASSSWTGPSYTF.

The V gene is TRBV10-3, the J gene TRBJ1-1; possibly TRBD1 for D (5 bases). The CDR3 length is 12 residues. Germline values: CDR1 ENHRY, CDR2 SYGVKD. With 4 bases removed from V and 4 bases from J, the gap between germline ends came to 7 bases. CDR3 sequence: CAISVQGTEAFF. The CDR3 DNA reads as TGTGCCATCAGTGTCCAGGGCACTGAAGCTTTCTTT.

The CDR3 region has the DNA TGTGCCAGCGGAAGTCGCCCGGGGGGCATCAATGAGCAGTTCTTC. Its translation is CASGSRPGGINEQFF. The chain is built from TRBV27 and TRBJ2-1; tentatively, D is TRBD2 (7 bases). The V gene's germline CDR1 is MNHEY and CDR2 SMNVEV (reference sequence). Trimming shortened V by 8 bases and J by 6 bases, and 20 bases separated the two germline ends. This CDR3 spans 15 amino acids.